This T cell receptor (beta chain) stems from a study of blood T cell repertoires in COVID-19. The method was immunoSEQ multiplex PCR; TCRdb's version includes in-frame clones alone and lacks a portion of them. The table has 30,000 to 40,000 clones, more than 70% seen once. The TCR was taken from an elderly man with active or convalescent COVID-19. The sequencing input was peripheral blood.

CDR3 protein: CANDRRASYEQYF. The CDR3 DNA is TGTGCCAACGATAGGCGAGCGTCCTACGAGCAGTACTTC. V is TRBV7-4 and J is TRBJ2-7; D remains ambiguous. The CDR3 spans 13 residues. The germline gives CDR1 SGHVT, CDR2 SQSDAQ. Between the trimmed V and J ends, which lost 10 bases and 1 base, there was a span of 14 bases.